This is a list of T cell receptor beta chains from one sample in a study of blood T cells in healthy people across ages. One entry per CDR3 protein results from TCRdb running MiXCR on the 5' RACE reads. Of hundreds of thousands of distinct CDR3 sequences in the sample, roughly 25% are singletons; the top ten hold less than 3.5%. These same data were also listed under a study on T cells of mothers and their children.

The sample taken for sequencing was blood. The receptors shown here come from a boy between 5 and 17 years old in good health. Each CDR3 is given with its conserved first and last residue. A D gene is named only where the DNA matches it firmly. Size tells how often a clone was seen (once, few, many) or the class of an expanded clone, and some rows leave it out.

TRBV6-1	TRBJ2-3	few	TRBD2	CASTLAGQSTDTQYF	TGTGCCAGCACACTAGCGGGGCAAAGCACAGATACGCAGTATTTT
TRBV10-2	TRBJ2-2	few	NA	CASTRVEVTGELFF	TGCGCCAGCACCCGAGTGGAGGTGACCGGGGAGCTGTTTTTT
TRBV24-1	TRBJ2-1	NA	NA	CATSDADRRGQFF	TGTGCCACCAGTGACGCTGACAGGCGCGGGCAGTTCTTC
TRBV28	TRBJ1-6	NA	NA	CASSLKGRGRGNSPLHF	TGTGCCAGCAGTTTAAAGGGGCGAGGGAGAGGAAATTCACCCCTCCACTTT
TRBV27	TRBJ1-6	NA	TRBD1	CASSFGDRTSPLHF	TGTGCCAGCAGTTTTGGGGACAGGACTTCACCCCTCCACTTT
TRBV5-6	TRBJ1-3	NA	TRBD1	CASSGTGGGRISGNTIYF	TGTGCCAGCAGCGGAACAGGGGGCGGACGGATTTCTGGAAACACCATATATTTT
TRBV3-1	TRBJ2-7	NA	TRBD2	CARGTSGSDEQYF	TGTGCCAGAGGGACTAGCGGTTCAGACGAGCAGTACTTC
TRBV20-1	TRBJ2-7	few	NA	CSAIVGSYEQYF	TGCAGTGCTATTGTCGGATCCTACGAGCAGTACTTC
TRBV9	TRBJ1-1	many	NA	CASSVGPIPIEAFF	TGTGCCAGCAGCGTAGGCCCGATTCCTATTGAAGCTTTCTTT
TRBV10-3	TRBJ1-1	NA	NA	CAISALEMNTEAFF	TGTGCCATCAGTGCTCTGGAAATGAACACTGAAGCTTTCTTT
TRBV5-5	TRBJ1-1	NA	NA	CASSHTSWAAEAFF	TGTGCCAGCAGCCACACCAGCTGGGCAGCTGAAGCTTTCTTT
TRBV12-3/TRBV12-4	TRBJ1-2	NA	NA	CASRRTQGNYGYTF	TGTGCCAGCAGACGTACGCAGGGGAACTATGGCTACACCTTC
TRBV7-7	TRBJ2-7	few	NA	CASSLDIGNYEQYF	TGTGCTAGCAGCCTCGACATTGGTAACTACGAGCAGTACTTC
TRBV11-2	TRBJ1-4	NA	NA	CASSFTGTTDEKLFF	TGTGCCAGCAGCTTTACCGGGACAACAGATGAAAAACTGTTTTTT
TRBV7-9	TRBJ1-1	few	TRBD1	CATFFQGGTEAFF	TGTGCCACCTTCTTCCAGGGGGGGACTGAAGCTTTCTTT
TRBV7-2	TRBJ2-7	NA	NA	CASSPYPDVSYEQYF	TGTGCCAGCAGCCCTTACCCAGACGTATCCTACGAGCAGTACTTC
TRBV5-1	TRBJ2-5	many	NA	CASSPGGSQGSQYF	TGCGCCAGCAGCCCCGGAGGCTCCCAAGGGAGCCAGTACTTC
TRBV24-1	TRBJ2-7	once	NA	CATSAFFADRRTYEQYF	TGTGCCACCAGTGCTTTTTTTGCGGATAGGAGAACCTACGAGCAGTACTTC
TRBV12-5	TRBJ1-1	NA	NA	CASGVGGGTEAFF	TGTGCTAGTGGCGTCGGAGGGGGCACTGAAGCTTTCTTT
TRBV28	TRBJ2-1	many	TRBD1	CASSPAAYRGFNYEQFF	TGTGCCAGCAGTCCCGCCGCGTACAGGGGATTCAATTATGAGCAGTTCTTC
TRBV2	TRBJ2-1	NA	NA	CASSEEGLPDSYNEQFF	TGTGCCAGCAGTGAAGAAGGCCTCCCTGACTCCTACAATGAGCAGTTCTTC
TRBV5-6	TRBJ1-4	few	TRBD1	CASSFTSWDRNEKLFF	TGTGCCAGCAGCTTCACGAGTTGGGACAGAAATGAAAAACTGTTTTTT
TRBV7-3	TRBJ2-1	NA	NA	CASSLNQEDEQFF	TGTGCCAGCAGCCTAAACCAGGAAGATGAGCAGTTCTTC
TRBV7-6	TRBJ2-2	NA	TRBD1	CASSTPDRGLHPANTGELFF	TGTGCCAGCAGCACCCCGGACAGGGGGCTGCATCCCGCGAACACCGGGGAGCTGTTTTTT
TRBV3-1	TRBJ2-1	few	TRBD2	CASSPGGGLGYNEQFF	TGTGCCAGCAGCCCCGGCGGGGGGCTCGGTTACAATGAGCAGTTCTTC
TRBV7-9	TRBJ1-1	NA	TRBD1	CASSHRGQGGAFF	TGTGCCAGCAGCCATCGAGGACAGGGAGGAGCTTTCTTT
TRBV15	TRBJ1-5	NA	NA	CATSRAKEVAGQPQHF	TGTGCCACCAGCAGAGCAAAGGAGGTCGCGGGTCAGCCCCAGCATTTT
TRBV3-1	TRBJ1-1	many	NA	CASSQEGTEAFF	TGTGCCAGCAGCCAAGAAGGTACTGAAGCTTTCTTT
TRBV18	TRBJ2-1	NA	TRBD2	CASSPRDRAGGLGNEQFF	TGTGCCAGCTCACCAAGGGATCGCGCGGGGGGGCTGGGAAATGAGCAGTTCTTC